Below are 15 T cell receptor beta chains sequenced from a single sample in a study of vaccination and CD4 T cells after COVID-19. TCRdb reprocessed the PCR reads via MiXCR and lists one record per CDR3 protein. This table holds about 18,000 distinct CDR3 sequences, roughly two thirds found once. Source: CD4+ T cells from blood, taken after SARS-CoV-2 vaccination. These receptor sequences come from a human donor who had recovered from COVID-19.

The chain is built from TRBV6-4 and TRBJ2-3; D not resolved. Germline CDR1 is MRHNA and CDR2 is SNTAGT. Trimming stripped 0 bases from V and 1 base from J, with 5 bases between. The CDR3 sequence is 14 residues long. In DNA form, the CDR3 reads TGTGCCAGCAGTGACTCTGGCCGCACAGATACGCAGTATTTT. It encodes CASSDSGRTDTQYF.

V usage is TRBV7-2 and J usage is TRBJ2-5; D gene ambiguous. The CDR3 sequence is 16 residues long. CDR1 is SGHTA, CDR2 FQGNSA, per germline. The V gene lost 1 base and the J gene lost 5 bases, with 17 bases spanning the gap. CDR3 coding DNA: TGTGCCAGCAGCTTAGGCTCTTGGCGGTTGGGGGAGACCCAGTACTTC. Translating gives CASSLGSWRLGETQYF.

The chain recombines TRBV7-9 with TRBJ2-7, with D perhaps TRBD2 (6 bases). The CDR3 has 15 residues. The V and J ends lost 4 bases and 0 bases respectively, with 13 bases between them. Germline V CDR1 and CDR2: SEHNR, FQNEAQ (reference sequence). CDR3 residues: CASSSTSRNSYEQYF. DNA of the CDR3: TGTGCCAGCAGCTCCACTAGCCGTAACTCCTACGAGCAGTACTTC.

The chain combines TRBV5-4 with TRBJ1-6; D uncertain. Germline CDR1 SGHNT, CDR2 YYREEE (reference sequence). There are 14 residues in the CDR3. V lost 4 bases and J 3 bases, leaving 8 bases between the germline ends. CDR3 sequence (DNA): TGTGCCAGCAGCGCCCGGGACTATAATTCACCCCTCCACTTT. It specifies CASSARDYNSPLHF.

V and J are TRBV28 and TRBJ2-2; TRBD2 agrees at 7 bases. Germline-derived CDR1 and CDR2 are MDHEN and SYDVKM. V was pared by 2 bases and J by 5 bases, with 5 bases of the junction left unmatched. The CDR3 is 15 amino acids. CDR3 in amino acids: CASSLAGARTGELFF. CDR3 DNA sequence: TGTGCCAGCAGTTTAGCGGGAGCGCGGACCGGGGAGCTGTTTTTT.

CDR3 coding DNA: TGTGCCAGCAGTGAATTAGGATTTACTAATCAGCCCCAGCATTTT. It translates to CASSELGFTNQPQHF. This chain connects TRBV2 to TRBJ1-5, with D hard to call. The CDR3 contains 15 residues. Germline lookup yields CDR1 SNHLY and CDR2 FYNNEI. The ends were cut back, 2 bases at V and 4 bases at J, with 12 bases in the middle.

For the CDR3, the DNA is TGCAGCGTTGTTGGGGCAGGGGGGAACACTGAAGCTTTCTTT. Protein sequence: CSVVGAGGNTEAFF. The chain employs TRBV29-1 and TRBJ1-1, with 7 bases matching TRBD1. The CDR3 spans 14 residues. Germline CDR1 and CDR2: SQVTM and ANQGSEA. Trimming cost V 4 bases and J 1 base; bases outside gene matches: 6.

The chain recombines TRBV19 with TRBJ2-1; 8 nucleotides line up with TRBD2. This CDR3 spans 15 amino acids. In germline, CDR1 is LNHDA, CDR2 SQIVND (reference sequence). After removal of 6 bases from V and 5 bases from J, the junction contained 9 bases not matched to a gene. CDR3 nucleotides: TGTGCCAGTAGCAGAACTAGCGGAGAAGACAATGAGCAGTTCTTC. Amino acid sequence: CASSRTSGEDNEQFF.

The chain couples TRBV19 to TRBJ2-5, with 8 bases matching TRBD2. This CDR3 comprises 17 residues. CDR1 and CDR2 (germline): LNHDA, SQIVND (reference sequence). With 0 bases clipped from V and 0 bases from J, the junction kept 6 bases outside the gene matches. CDR3 DNA: TGTGCCAGTAGTATAGACAAGCTACTAGCGGACCAAGAGACCCAGTACTTC. It yields the protein CASSIDKLLADQETQYF.

Comment on this clonotype: The CDR3 end shows no conserved phenylalanine or tryptophan, and so a read error is likely. This chain uses TRBV7-3 with TRBJ2-1, with TRBD1 as a possible D gene (6 bases). The V and J ends lost 5 bases and 5 bases respectively, with 10 bases between them. The CDR3 contains 13 residues. Germline values: CDR1 SGHTA, CDR2 FQGTGA. Here the CDR3 reads CASSRRGNNEQFL. DNA for the CDR3: TGTGCCAGCAGCCGCAGGGGTAACAATGAGCAGTTCCTC.

This clonotype has only one observation. The rearrangement joins TRBV4-2 to TRBJ1-3; perhaps TRBD1 as D (6 bases). V was clipped by 1 base and J by 3 bases, with 16 bases between them. Germline V gene data show CDR1 as LGHNA and CDR2 as YNFKEQ. There are 17 residues in the CDR3. The CDR3 bases are TGTGCCAGCAGCCAAGTTAAAAGGGGGATAGGTGGAAACACCATATATTTT. Its translation: CASSQVKRGIGGNTIYF.

This clonotype was seen a single time. The chain joins TRBV7-9 to TRBJ2-7; D is unclear. The J call may be wrong; the DNA end is better matched by TRBJ2-5. In germline, CDR1 is SEHNR, CDR2 FQNEAQ (reference sequence). The CDR3 covers 12 residues. The CDR3 sequence: CASSFTVETQYF. The CDR3 DNA follows: TGTGCCAGCAGCTTCACGGTGGAGACCCAGTACTTC.

The J gene is TRBJ1-1, the V gene TRBV4-3; maybe TRBD1 (6 bases). The germline gives CDR1 LGHNA, CDR2 YSLEER. The V gene lost 4 bases and the J gene lost 0 bases, with 12 bases spanning the gap. The CDR3 extends over 15 amino acids. The chain's CDR3 is CASSRQATMNTEAFF. The CDR3 DNA follows: TGCGCCAGCAGCCGACAGGCGACTATGAACACTGAAGCTTTCTTT.

This clonotype was counted a few times. The junction shows a germline mismatch at one end, possibly a read error. The gene calls are TRBV7-6 and TRBJ2-5, with D maybe TRBD1 (6 bases). This CDR3 spans 13 amino acids. The germline CDR1 and CDR2 sequences are SGHVS and FNYEAQ. DNA for the CDR3: TGTGCTAGCAGCCCCGACAGGCAAGAGACCCAGTACTTC. Translated, it gives CASSPDRQETQYF.

The chain carries TRBV20-1 and TRBJ2-7; TRBD1 might be the D (6 bases). This CDR3 is built from 11 residues. Per germline, CDR1 DFQATT and CDR2 SNEGSKA (reference sequence). V was cut by 5 bases and J by 5 bases, with 10 bases left in between. CDR3 amino acids: CSALQGHEQYF. The CDR3 DNA is TGCAGTGCTTTACAGGGCCACGAGCAGTACTTC.